Below, 10 T cell receptor beta chains from the same sample are listed, as sequenced in a study of blood T cell repertoires in COVID-19. Only in-frame clones appear in the TCRdb table, and some are missing; sequencing was by immunoSEQ multiplex PCR. The sample lists some 290,000 clones, 85% to 90% occurring once. Material for sequencing was peripheral blood. These receptor sequences come from a woman aged 25 to 39 with COVID-19, enrolled during active disease.

In its sample, this clone was seen once. V usage is TRBV7-2 and J usage is TRBJ2-1; 16 positions agree with TRBD2. Germline CDR1 reads SGHTA; CDR2 reads FQGNSA. This CDR3 spans 20 amino acids. Unmatched junction bases numbered 12, after V lost 0 bases and J lost 7 bases. The CDR3 coding sequence is TGTGCCAGCAGCTTAGCGCCCGCAGGGACTAGCGGGAGGGCCCAGAATGAGCAGTTCTTC. Protein sequence: CASSLAPAGTSGRAQNEQFF.

In its sample, this clone was seen a few times. The V gene is TRBV24-1, the J gene TRBJ1-2; possible D gene TRBD1, 5 bases. The germline gives CDR1 KGHDR, CDR2 SFDVKD. The CDR3 totals 12 residues. Trimming took off 5 bases at V and 8 bases at J, with 11 bases between the two ends. In DNA, the CDR3 is TGTGCCACCAGTGGCAGGGTCGGCGGCTACACCTTC. It codes for CATSGRVGGYTF.

This clone has a single count. The J gene is TRBJ2-7, the V gene TRBV27; D may be TRBD2 (6 bases). CDR1 MNHEY and CDR2 SMNVEV come from the germline V gene (reference sequence). V lost 7 bases and J lost 0, with 16 bases in between. CDR3 length: 15 residues. CDR3 in DNA: TGTGCCAGCAAGCCGCGGGGAGTAAGCTCCTACGAGCAGTACTTC. Residues: CASKPRGVSSYEQYF.

The chain uses TRBV4-2 and TRBJ2-7; 9 bases fit TRBD2. Germline V gives CDR1 LGHNA, CDR2 YNFKEQ. The J segment lost 5 bases and the V segment lost 3 bases, leaving 14 bases of the junction unmatched. CDR3 length equals 17 residues. The CDR3 sequence: CASSQPGTSFSNDEQYF. The CDR3 bases are TGTGCCAGCAGCCAGCCCGGGACTAGCTTTAGCAATGACGAGCAGTACTTC.

As DNA, the CDR3 is TGTGCCAGCAGCCAAGATCACAGGGGAGAGACCCAGTACTTC. Its protein is CASSQDHRGETQYF. V is TRBV4-2 and J is TRBJ2-5; TRBD1 agrees at 7 bases. J lost 4 bases, V lost 0 bases, and 2 bases had no gene match. Germline V gene sequence: CDR1 LGHNA, CDR2 YNFKEQ. This CDR3 comprises 14 residues.

The chain joins TRBV2 to TRBJ1-1; D gene ambiguous. CDR3 length equals 13 residues. Germline V lookup: CDR1 SNHLY, CDR2 FYNNEI. V dropped 4 bases and J dropped 4 bases, with 10 bases sitting between them. The CDR3 spells CASSGDMSTEAFF. The CDR3 DNA reads as TGTGCCAGCAGTGGTGACATGTCCACTGAAGCTTTCTTT. Complete variable domain (other parts from reference TRBV2 and TRBJ1-1): EPEVTQTPSHQVTQMGQEVILRCVPISNHLYFYWYRQILGQKVEFLVSFYNNEISEKSEIFDDQFSVERPDGSNFTLKIRSTKLEDSAMYFCASSGDMSTEAFFGQGTRLTVV.

The chain employs TRBV11-2 and TRBJ1-1; D possibly corresponds to TRBD1 (5 bases). This CDR3 is 14 amino acids long. Germline assignment: CDR1 SGHAT and CDR2 FQNNGV. V gave up 6 bases and J gave up 1 base, with 12 bases separating them. The CDR3 loop reads CASRLGQKNTEAFF. CDR3 DNA: TGTGCCAGCAGACTGGGGCAAAAGAACACTGAAGCTTTCTTT.

The J gene is TRBJ1-4, the V gene TRBV2; 8 bases fit TRBD1. The length of the CDR3 is 14 residues. V lost 3 bases, J lost 5 bases, and 2 bases stayed unmatched. Germline V gene lookup returns CDR1 SNHLY and CDR2 FYNNEI. The CDR3 spells CASSEDRVNEKLFF. Here the CDR3 DNA reads TGTGCCAGCAGTGAGGACAGGGTAAATGAAAAACTGTTTTTT.

This clone was found a few times. CDR3 in amino acids: CASSLSGVGNTIYF. Written as DNA, the CDR3 is TGTGCCAGCAGCTTGTCAGGGGTCGGAAACACCATATATTTT. The chain combines TRBV7-9 with TRBJ1-3; D is possibly TRBD1 (6 bases). The CDR3 covers 14 residues. CDR1 and CDR2 from the germline V gene are SEHNR and FQNEAQ (reference sequence). Deletions cut 3 bases from V and 4 bases from J, with 10 bases between.

The CDR3 sequence: CAWSGRDPRHYEQYF. CDR3 nucleotides: TGTGCCTGGAGTGGGAGGGACCCTCGACACTACGAGCAGTACTTC. This chain uses TRBV30 with TRBJ2-7; possibly TRBD2 for D (6 bases). The V end was cut by 1 base, the J end by 3 bases, with 16 bases between. Germline loops: CDR1 GTSNPN, CDR2 SVGIG (reference sequence). CDR3 size: 15 residues. Full variable domain (missing parts from reference TRBV30 and TRBJ2-7): SQTIHQWPATLVQPVGSPLSLECTVEGTSNPNLYWYRQAAGRGLQLLFYSVGIGQISSEVPQNLSASRPQDRQFILSSKKLLLSDSGFYLCAWSGRDPRHYEQYFGPGTRLTVT.